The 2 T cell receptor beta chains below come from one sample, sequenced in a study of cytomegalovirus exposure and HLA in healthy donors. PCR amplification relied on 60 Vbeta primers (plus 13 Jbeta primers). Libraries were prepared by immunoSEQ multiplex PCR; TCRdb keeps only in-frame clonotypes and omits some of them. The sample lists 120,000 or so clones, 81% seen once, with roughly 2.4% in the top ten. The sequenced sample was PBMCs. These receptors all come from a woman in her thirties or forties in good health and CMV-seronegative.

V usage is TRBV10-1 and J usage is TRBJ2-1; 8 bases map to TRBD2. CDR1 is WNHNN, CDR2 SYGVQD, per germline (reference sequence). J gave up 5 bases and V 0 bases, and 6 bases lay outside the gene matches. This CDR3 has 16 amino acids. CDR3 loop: CASSESRGLGNNEQFF. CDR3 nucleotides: TGCGCCAGCAGTGAGTCGCGGGGACTAGGAAACAATGAGCAGTTCTTC.

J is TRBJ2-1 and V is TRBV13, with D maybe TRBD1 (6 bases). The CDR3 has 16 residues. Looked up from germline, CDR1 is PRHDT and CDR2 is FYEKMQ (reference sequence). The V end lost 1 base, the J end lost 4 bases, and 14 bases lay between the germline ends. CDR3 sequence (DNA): TGTGCCAGCAGCTTAGTTGGGGGCTGGCTATACAATGAGCAGTTCTTC. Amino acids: CASSLVGGWLYNEQFF.